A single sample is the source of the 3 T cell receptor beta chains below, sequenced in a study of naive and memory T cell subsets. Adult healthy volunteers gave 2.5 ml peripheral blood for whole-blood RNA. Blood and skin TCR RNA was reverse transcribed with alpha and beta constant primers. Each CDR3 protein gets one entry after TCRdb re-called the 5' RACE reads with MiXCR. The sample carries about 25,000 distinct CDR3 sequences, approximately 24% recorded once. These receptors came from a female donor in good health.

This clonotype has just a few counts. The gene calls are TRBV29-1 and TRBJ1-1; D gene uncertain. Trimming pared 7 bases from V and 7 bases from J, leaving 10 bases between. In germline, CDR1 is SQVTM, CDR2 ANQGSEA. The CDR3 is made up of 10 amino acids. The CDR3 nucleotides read TGCAGCGCGTTTAGCCTTGAAGCTTTCTTT. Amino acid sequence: CSAFSLEAFF.

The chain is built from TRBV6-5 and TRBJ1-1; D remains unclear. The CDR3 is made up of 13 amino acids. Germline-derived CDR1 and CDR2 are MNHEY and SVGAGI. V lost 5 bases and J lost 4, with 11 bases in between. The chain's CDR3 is CASSETSRTEAFF. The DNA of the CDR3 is TGTGCCAGCAGTGAAACATCTCGCACTGAAGCTTTCTTT.

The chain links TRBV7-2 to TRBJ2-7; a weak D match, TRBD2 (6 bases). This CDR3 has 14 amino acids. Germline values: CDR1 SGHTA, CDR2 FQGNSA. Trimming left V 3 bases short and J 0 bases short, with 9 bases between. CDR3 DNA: TGTGCCAGCAGCTTCGGCGGGACCTCCTACGAGCAGTACTTC. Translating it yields CASSFGGTSYEQYF.